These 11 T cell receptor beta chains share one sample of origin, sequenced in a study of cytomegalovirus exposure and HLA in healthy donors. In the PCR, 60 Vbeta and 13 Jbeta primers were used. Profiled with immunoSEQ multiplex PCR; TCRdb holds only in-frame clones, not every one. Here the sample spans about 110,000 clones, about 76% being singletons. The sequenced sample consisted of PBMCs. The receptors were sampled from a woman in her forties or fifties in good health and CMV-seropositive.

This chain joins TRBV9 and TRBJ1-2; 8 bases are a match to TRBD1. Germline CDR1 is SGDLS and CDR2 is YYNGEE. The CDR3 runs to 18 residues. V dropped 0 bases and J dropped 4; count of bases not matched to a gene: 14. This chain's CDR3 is CASSVAAFRQGSSYGYTF. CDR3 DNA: TGTGCCAGCAGCGTAGCCGCTTTTCGACAGGGGTCTTCCTATGGCTACACCTTC.

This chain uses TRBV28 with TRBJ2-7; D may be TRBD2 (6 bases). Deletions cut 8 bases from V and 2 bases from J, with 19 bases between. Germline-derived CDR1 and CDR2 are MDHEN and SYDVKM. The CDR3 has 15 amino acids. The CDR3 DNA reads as TGTGCCAGCGGGGGGTGGAGCGGAGGGACCTACGAGCAGTACTTC. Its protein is CASGGWSGGTYEQYF.

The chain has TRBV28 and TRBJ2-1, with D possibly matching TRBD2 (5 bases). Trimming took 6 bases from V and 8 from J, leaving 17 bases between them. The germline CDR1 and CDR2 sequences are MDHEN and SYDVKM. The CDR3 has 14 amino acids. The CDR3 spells CASSPGGAYDEQFF. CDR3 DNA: TGTGCCAGCAGCCCCGGAGGAGCTTACGATGAGCAGTTCTTC. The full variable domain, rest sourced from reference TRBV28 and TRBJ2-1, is DVKVTQSSRYLVKRTGEKVFLECVQDMDHENMFWYRQDPGLGLRLIYFSYDVKMKEKGDIPEGYSVSREKKERFSLILESASTNQTSMYLCASSPGGAYDEQFFGPGTRLTVL.

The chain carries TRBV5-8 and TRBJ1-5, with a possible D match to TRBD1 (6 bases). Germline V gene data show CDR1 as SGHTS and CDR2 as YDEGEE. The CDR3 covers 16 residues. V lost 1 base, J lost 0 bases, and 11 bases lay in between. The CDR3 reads CASSLWAGVSNQPQHF. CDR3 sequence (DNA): TGTGCCAGCAGCTTGTGGGCAGGGGTTAGCAATCAGCCCCAGCATTTT. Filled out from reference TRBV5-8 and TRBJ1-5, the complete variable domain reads EAGVTQSPTHLIKTRGQQATLRCSPISGHTSVYWYQQALGLGLQFLLWYDEGEERNRGNFPPRFSGRQFPNYSSELNVNALELEDSALYLCASSLWAGVSNQPQHFGDGTRLSIL.

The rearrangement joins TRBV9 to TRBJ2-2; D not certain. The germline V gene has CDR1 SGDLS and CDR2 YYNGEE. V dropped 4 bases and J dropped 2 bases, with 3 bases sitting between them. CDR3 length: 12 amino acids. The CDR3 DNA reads TGTGCCAGCAGCTATAACACCGGGGAGCTGTTTTTT. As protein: CASSYNTGELFF. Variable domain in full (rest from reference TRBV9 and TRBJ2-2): DSGVTQTPKHLITATGQRVTLRCSPRSGDLSVYWYQQSLDQGLQFLIQYYNGEERAKGNILERFSAQQFPDLHSELNLSSLELGDSALYFCASSYNTGELFFGEGSRLTVL.

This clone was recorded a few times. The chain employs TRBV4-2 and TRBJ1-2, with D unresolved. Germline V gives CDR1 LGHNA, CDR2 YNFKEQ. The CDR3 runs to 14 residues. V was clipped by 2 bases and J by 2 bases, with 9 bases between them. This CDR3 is CASSQLRENYGYTF. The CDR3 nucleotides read TGTGCCAGCAGCCAATTACGGGAAAACTATGGCTACACCTTC.

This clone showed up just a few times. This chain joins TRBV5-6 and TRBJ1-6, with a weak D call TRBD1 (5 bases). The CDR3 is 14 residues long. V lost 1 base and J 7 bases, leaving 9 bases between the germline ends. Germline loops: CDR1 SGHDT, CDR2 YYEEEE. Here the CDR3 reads CASSLNRLNSPLHF. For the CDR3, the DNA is TGTGCCAGCAGCTTGAACAGGTTAAATTCACCCCTCCACTTT.

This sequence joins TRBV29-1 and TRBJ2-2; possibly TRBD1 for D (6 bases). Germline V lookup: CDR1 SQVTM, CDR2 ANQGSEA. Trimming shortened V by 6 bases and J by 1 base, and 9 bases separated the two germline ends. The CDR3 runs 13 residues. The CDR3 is CSVTGQNTGELFF. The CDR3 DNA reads TGCAGCGTGACGGGACAGAACACCGGGGAGCTGTTTTTT.

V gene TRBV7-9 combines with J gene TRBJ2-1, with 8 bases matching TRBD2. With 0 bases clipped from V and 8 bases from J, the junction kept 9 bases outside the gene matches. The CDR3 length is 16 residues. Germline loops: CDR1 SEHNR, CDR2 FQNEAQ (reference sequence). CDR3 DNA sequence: TGTGCCAGCAGCTTAGCGTCGGTAGCGGGGAGTGATGAGCAGTTCTTC. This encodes CASSLASVAGSDEQFF.

The CDR3 sequence is CASSSLAGVGDTQYF. CDR3 nucleotides: TGTGCCAGCAGTTCCCTAGCGGGGGTGGGAGATACGCAGTATTTT. The V gene is TRBV28, the J gene TRBJ2-3; 10 nucleotides agree with TRBD2. The CDR3 is made up of 15 amino acids. Trimming cost V 4 bases and J 5 bases; bases outside gene matches: 6. CDR1 MDHEN and CDR2 SYDVKM come from the germline V gene.

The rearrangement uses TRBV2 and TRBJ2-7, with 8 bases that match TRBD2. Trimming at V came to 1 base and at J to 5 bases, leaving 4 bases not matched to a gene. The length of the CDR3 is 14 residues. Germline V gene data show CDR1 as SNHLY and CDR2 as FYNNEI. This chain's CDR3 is CASSEERGTDEQYF. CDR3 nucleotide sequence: TGTGCCAGCAGTGAAGAGCGGGGGACCGACGAGCAGTACTTC.